These T cell receptor beta chains were read from a single sample in a study of blood T cell repertoires in COVID-19. Some clones are missing from TCRdb's copy, which holds only in-frame ones; the method was immunoSEQ multiplex PCR. The sample carries fewer than 350,000 clones, about 86% recorded once. Sequenced material: peripheral blood. The source is a woman aged 55-69 years with active or convalescent COVID-19. Each CDR3 is given with its conserved first and last residue. A D gene is named only where the DNA matches it firmly. Expanded clones are given a class, and other clones once, few, many or no size at all.

j_call: TRBJ2-3
v_call: TRBV6-5
clone_size: NA
d_call: TRBD1
cdr3_aa: CASRDGTAQRQYF
cdr3_nt: TGTGCCAGCAGGGACGGGACAGCCCAACGCCAGTATTTT

j_call: TRBJ2-1
v_call: TRBV24-1
clone_size: NA
d_call: NA
cdr3_aa: CATSGSSGDIRYNEQFF
cdr3_nt: TGTGCCACCAGTGGGAGTTCAGGGGACATTAGATACAATGAGCAGTTCTTC

j_call: TRBJ2-1
v_call: TRBV9
clone_size: NA
d_call: NA
cdr3_aa: CASSVGGASYNEQFF
cdr3_nt: TGTGCCAGCAGCGTAGGAGGTGCCTCCTACAATGAGCAGTTCTTC

j_call: TRBJ1-1
v_call: TRBV30
clone_size: once
d_call: TRBD1
cdr3_aa: CAWNKPRDRETINTEAFF
cdr3_nt: TGTGCCTGGAACAAACCCAGGGACAGGGAAACAATCAACACTGAAGCTTTCTTT

j_call: TRBJ1-1
v_call: TRBV5-5
clone_size: many
d_call: TRBD1
cdr3_aa: CASSFTGESEAFF
cdr3_nt: TGTGCCAGCAGCTTCACAGGGGAGTCTGAAGCTTTCTTT

j_call: TRBJ2-1
v_call: TRBV12-3/TRBV12-4
clone_size: once
d_call: NA
cdr3_aa: CASSQASRQFF
cdr3_nt: TGTGCCAGCAGTCAAGCAAGTAGGCAGTTCTTC

j_call: TRBJ2-2
v_call: TRBV2
clone_size: once
d_call: NA
cdr3_aa: CASSATGRDTGELFF
cdr3_nt: TGTGCCAGCAGTGCCACAGGGAGGGACACCGGGGAGCTGTTTTTT

j_call: TRBJ1-6
v_call: TRBV25-1
clone_size: NA
d_call: NA
cdr3_aa: CASSPNRVRNSPLHF
cdr3_nt: TGTGCCAGCAGTCCAAACAGGGTTAGGAATTCACCCCTCCACTTT

j_call: TRBJ2-7
v_call: TRBV7-6
clone_size: few
d_call: NA
cdr3_aa: CASSQTRGYEQYF
cdr3_nt: TGTGCCAGCAGCCAGACTAGAGGCTACGAGCAGTACTTC

j_call: TRBJ2-3
v_call: TRBV5-1
clone_size: NA
d_call: NA
cdr3_aa: CASSIGQFYTDTQYF
cdr3_nt: TGCGCCAGCAGCATCGGACAGTTCTACACAGATACGCAGTATTTT

j_call: TRBJ1-2
v_call: TRBV5-6
clone_size: once
d_call: TRBD1
cdr3_aa: CASSPGDREEYGYTF
cdr3_nt: TGTGCCAGCAGCCCTGGGGACAGGGAAGAATATGGCTACACCTTC

j_call: TRBJ2-5
v_call: TRBV5-4
clone_size: NA
d_call: NA
cdr3_aa: CASSLFEIWSGRRDQETQYF
cdr3_nt: TGTGCCAGCAGCTTGTTCGAGATCTGGTCGGGCAGGCGGGATCAAGAGACCCAGTACTTC

j_call: TRBJ2-5
v_call: TRBV19
clone_size: NA
d_call: TRBD1
cdr3_aa: CASSNGAGQGFQETQYF
cdr3_nt: TGTGCCAGTAGTAACGGAGCGGGACAGGGGTTCCAAGAGACCCAGTACTTC

j_call: TRBJ2-5
v_call: TRBV15
clone_size: NA
d_call: NA
cdr3_aa: CATSREAVKKTQYF
cdr3_nt: TGTGCCACCAGCAGAGAGGCAGTTAAAAAGACCCAGTACTTC

j_call: TRBJ1-1
v_call: TRBV21-1
clone_size: NA
d_call: NA
cdr3_aa: CASSKEDKGSAAAFF
cdr3_nt: TGTGCCAGCAGCAAAGAGGATAAGGGGTCAGCAGCAGCTTTCTTT

j_call: TRBJ1-2
v_call: TRBV27
clone_size: NA
d_call: TRBD1
cdr3_aa: CASSPSRDRVANYGYTF
cdr3_nt: TGTGCCAGCAGTCCGTCGCGTGACAGGGTGGCTAACTATGGCTACACCTTC

j_call: TRBJ1-1
v_call: TRBV6-5
clone_size: NA
d_call: NA
cdr3_aa: CASSLRLADTEAFF
cdr3_nt: TGTGCCAGCAGTCTTCGCCTGGCGGACACTGAAGCTTTCTTT

j_call: TRBJ1-3
v_call: TRBV4-1
clone_size: NA
d_call: NA
cdr3_aa: CASSSLGDGDYGNTIYF
cdr3_nt: TGCGCCAGCAGTTCCCTAGGTGACGGTGATTACGGGAACACCATATATTTT